One and the same sample provided the 24 T cell receptor beta chains below, sequenced in a study of CD8 T cells in ankylosing spondylitis. TCRdb ran MiXCR on the 5' RACE reads and lists one entry per CDR3 protein. The sample includes 300,000 to 400,000 distinct CDR3 sequences, roughly 14% seen only once; the top ten take around 1%. Sequencing used blood, either unsorted or a sorted T cell fraction (not recorded which). The receptors originated from a male donor with ankylosing spondylitis or in good health (not recorded which).

Only a few counts were recorded for this clonotype. This rearrangement joins TRBV20-1 to TRBJ2-2, with D possibly being TRBD1 or TRBD2 (6 bases each). Looked up from germline, CDR1 is DFQATT and CDR2 is SNEGSKA (reference sequence). V lost 0 bases and J lost 7, with 9 bases in between. This CDR3 has 13 residues. The CDR3 DNA reads as TGCAGTGCTAGAGAGGGGGGCGACGGGGAGCTGTTTTTT. It translates to CSAREGGDGELFF.

The chain carries TRBV18 and TRBJ2-3; D might be TRBD1 (6 bases). The V and J ends lost 3 bases and 0 bases respectively, with 10 bases between them. The CDR3 extends over 15 amino acids. In germline, CDR1 is KGHSH, CDR2 LQKENI. The CDR3 DNA follows: TGTGCCAGCTCACCCGCGGACAGTAGCACAGATACGCAGTATTTT. Its translation: CASSPADSSTDTQYF.

The chain carries TRBV10-3 and TRBJ2-2, with D possibly TRBD1 on 6 matching bases. V lost 4 bases to trimming and J lost 11 bases, with 17 bases between them. Per the germline V gene, CDR1 is ENHRY and CDR2 is SYGVKD. The CDR3 runs 14 residues. Written as DNA, the CDR3 is TGTGCCATCAGTGGCACCGGGACACAGAGAGAGCTGTTTTTT. Translating it yields CAISGTGTQRELFF.

This clonotype occurred a few times. The genes are TRBV12-3 or TRBV12-4 and TRBJ1-3, with TRBD1 matching over 8 bases. The CDR3 runs 15 residues. Germline trimming cut 1 base from V and 9 bases from J; bases unmatched to any gene: 8. The CDR3 loop reads CASSLGQGSGGTIYF. CDR3 DNA sequence: TGTGCCAGCAGTTTAGGACAGGGGAGTGGGGGCACCATATATTTT.

The CDR3 here is CASSRTGKENSPLHF. Written as DNA, the CDR3 is TGTGCCAGCAGTCGGACAGGAAAGGAAAATTCACCCCTCCACTTT. V and J are TRBV12-3 or TRBV12-4 and TRBJ1-6; 7 bases match TRBD1. Trimming removed 5 bases from V and 7 bases from J; junction bases left unmatched: 8. The CDR3 sequence is 15 residues long.

The V call is TRBV28, the J call TRBJ2-3; D possibly corresponds to TRBD2 (5 bases). The V end lost 5 bases, the J end lost 5 bases, and 14 bases lay between the germline ends. From germline, CDR1 is MDHEN and CDR2 SYDVKM. The CDR3 is made up of 14 amino acids. The CDR3: CASSPLLVIDTQYF. CDR3 coding DNA: TGTGCCAGCAGTCCCCTACTAGTAATAGATACGCAGTATTTT. Together with reference TRBV28 and TRBJ2-3, the CDR3 gives the full variable domain: DVKVTQSSRYLVKRTGEKVFLECVQDMDHENMFWYRQDPGLGLRLIYFSYDVKMKEKGDIPEGYSVSREKKERFSLILESASTNQTSMYLCASSPLLVIDTQYFGPGTRLTVL.

The V and J genes are TRBV11-2 and TRBJ2-1; D may correspond to TRBD1 or TRBD2 (5 bases each). Trimming removed 4 bases from V and 0 bases from J, with 13 bases in between. Germline CDR1 reads SGHAT; CDR2 reads FQNNGV. This CDR3 region has 16 residues. The CDR3 bases are TGTGCCAGCAGCTCGCCCCGGGGACCCTCCTACAATGAGCAGTTCTTC. It encodes CASSSPRGPSYNEQFF.

This clonotype came up a few times. V usage is TRBV7-9 and J usage is TRBJ2-1, with D perhaps being TRBD1 or TRBD2 (6 bases each). Germline values: CDR1 SEHNR, CDR2 FQNEAQ (reference sequence). Trimming shortened V by 4 bases and J by 9 bases, and 13 bases separated the two germline ends. This CDR3 has 13 amino acids. CDR3 loop: CASSSGVGGEQFF. The CDR3 DNA sequence: TGTGCCAGCAGCTCAGGGGTGGGAGGTGAGCAGTTCTTC.

Many counts were recorded for this clonotype. This sequence joins TRBV5-1 and TRBJ2-2; a possible D gene is TRBD2 (6 bases). Trimming cost V 7 bases and J 0 bases, with 10 bases left between them. This CDR3 region has 14 residues. Germline loops: CDR1 SGHRS, CDR2 YFSETQ. The CDR3 reads CASGGTSNTGELFF. The CDR3, as DNA: TGCGCCAGCGGCGGGACTTCGAACACCGGGGAGCTGTTTTTT.

The rearrangement links TRBV30 to TRBJ2-1; 8 bases are a match to TRBD2. V lost 4 bases, J lost 2 bases, and 4 bases stayed unmatched. The CDR3 spans 14 residues. Germline CDR1 is GTSNPN and CDR2 is SVGIG (reference sequence). CDR3 coding DNA: TGTGCCTGGATTGCGGGGGGTGCCTACAATGAGCAGTTCTTC. As protein: CAWIAGGAYNEQFF.

The chain has TRBV11-2 and TRBJ2-1, with 7 nucleotides matching TRBD2. Per the germline V gene, CDR1 is SGHAT and CDR2 is FQNNGV. V was pared by 1 base and J by 0 bases, with 3 bases of the junction left unmatched. The CDR3 sequence is 16 residues long. CDR3 bases: TGTGCCAGCAGCTTAGCCCTAGCGGTCTCCTACAATGAGCAGTTCTTC. Translating it yields CASSLALAVSYNEQFF.

The CDR3 sequence is CASSPLGLARRSNGETQYF. In DNA form, the CDR3 reads TGCGCCAGCAGCCCCCTGGGGCTAGCGCGTCGGAGTAACGGAGAGACCCAGTACTTC. This rearrangement joins TRBV5-1 to TRBJ2-5; tentative D call: TRBD2 (6 bases). The CDR3 sequence is 19 residues long. The V gene's germline CDR1 is SGHRS and CDR2 YFSETQ. V was pared by 4 bases and J by 4 bases, with 29 bases between.

This chain joins TRBV4-2 and TRBJ2-3, with TRBD2 matching 7 bases. The CDR3 runs to 15 residues. V dropped 1 base and J dropped 4; count of bases not matched to a gene: 5. The germline gives CDR1 LGHNA, CDR2 YNFKEQ. Here the CDR3 reads CASSQVGRESDTQYF. The CDR3 DNA sequence: TGTGCCAGCAGCCAAGTCGGGCGGGAGTCAGATACGCAGTATTTT.

The chain is built from TRBV15 and TRBJ2-3; D gene ambiguous. Germline CDR1 and CDR2: LNHNV and YYDKDF (reference sequence). The CDR3 contains 12 residues. V gave up 6 bases and J gave up 9 bases, with 13 bases separating them. CDR3 amino acids: CATRMRGETQYF. DNA for the CDR3: TGTGCCACCAGGATGAGAGGAGAAACGCAGTATTTT.

The J gene is TRBJ2-1, the V gene TRBV20-1; no firm D call. In germline, CDR1 is DFQATT, CDR2 SNEGSKA (reference sequence). The CDR3 runs to 9 residues. The CDR3 sequence is CSFCDEQFF. The CDR3 coding sequence is TGCAGCTTCTGCGATGAGCAGTTCTTC.

This clonotype has ten or more counts. The chain is built from TRBV12-3 or TRBV12-4 and TRBJ1-6; 7 nucleotides line up with TRBD1. CDR3 length equals 15 residues. The J segment lost 5 bases and the V segment lost 5 bases, leaving 6 bases of the junction unmatched. The CDR3 spells CASSEQGHNNSPLHF. The CDR3 DNA reads as TGTGCCAGCAGTGAACAGGGGCACAATAATTCACCCCTCCACTTT.

This chain connects TRBV27 to TRBJ2-7; tentatively, D is TRBD2 (6 bases). Per the germline V gene, CDR1 is MNHEY and CDR2 is SMNVEV (reference sequence). The CDR3 is 15 residues long. V gave up 5 bases and J gave up 0 bases, with 14 bases separating them. CDR3 amino acids: CASSLEWTTSYEQYF. In DNA, the CDR3 is TGTGCCAGCAGTCTAGAATGGACTACCTCCTACGAGCAGTACTTC.

This chain links TRBV5-1 with TRBJ1-5, with 10 bases lining up with TRBD1. The germline gives CDR1 SGHRS, CDR2 YFSETQ. The CDR3 totals 15 residues. Unmatched junction bases numbered 5, after V lost 4 bases and J lost 4 bases. CDR3 residues: CASSLTGGANQPQHF. CDR3 nucleotides: TGCGCCAGCAGCCTGACAGGGGGCGCGAATCAGCCCCAGCATTTT.

This rearrangement joins TRBV6-1 to TRBJ1-3; D is unclear. CDR1 and CDR2 from the germline V gene are MNHNS and SASEGT. The CDR3 is 14 amino acids. V shed 4 bases and J shed 0 bases, with 7 bases lying between them. The DNA of the CDR3 is TGTGCCAGCAGTGTGCAGAGCTCTGGAAACACCATATATTTT. Its translation: CASSVQSSGNTIYF.

The chain couples TRBV5-1 to TRBJ2-1; the D gene is possibly TRBD2 (5 bases). CDR3 size: 15 residues. Trimming took 5 bases from V and 2 from J, leaving 14 bases between them. In germline, CDR1 is SGHRS, CDR2 YFSETQ. This chain's CDR3 is CASSNGDLTYNEQFF. Here the CDR3 DNA reads TGCGCCAGCAGTAACGGGGATCTAACCTACAATGAGCAGTTCTTC.

This clonotype was detected only a few times. The V and J genes are TRBV5-1 and TRBJ2-7, with D hard to call. The CDR3 is made up of 14 amino acids. Deletions cut 0 bases from V and 2 bases from J, with 9 bases between. Germline V gives CDR1 SGHRS, CDR2 YFSETQ. The CDR3 DNA follows: TGCGCCAGCAGCTTGGGGTTGGGAACCTACGAGCAGTACTTC. It is translated as CASSLGLGTYEQYF. Based on the CDR3 plus reference TRBV5-1 and TRBJ2-7, the full variable domain is KAGVTQTPRYLIKTRGQQVTLSCSPISGHRSVSWYQQTPGQGLQFLFEYFSETQRNKGNFPGRFSGRQFSNSRSEMNVSTLELGDSALYLCASSLGLGTYEQYFGPGTRLTVT.

This clonotype has only a few counts. This rearrangement joins TRBV11-2 to TRBJ1-1; TRBD1 matches at 7 bases. V lost 5 bases and J lost 0; bases outside the gene matches: 9. The CDR3 runs to 16 residues. Germline V gene data show CDR1 as SGHAT and CDR2 as FQNNGV. CDR3 protein: CASSLQGGLMNTEAFF. CDR3 nucleotide sequence: TGTGCCAGCAGCCTCCAGGGGGGCCTTATGAACACTGAAGCTTTCTTT.

The rearrangement uses TRBV20-1 and TRBJ2-5; D is unclear. CDR1 DFQATT and CDR2 SNEGSKA come from the germline V gene (reference sequence). The CDR3 runs to 10 residues. With 4 bases removed from V and 6 bases from J, the gap between germline ends came to 6 bases. The CDR3 loop is CSAIDQTQYF. The CDR3 DNA reads as TGCAGTGCTATAGACCAGACCCAGTACTTC.

The chain recombines TRBV5-1 with TRBJ2-3; D might be TRBD2 (6 bases). CDR1 SGHRS and CDR2 YFSETQ come from the germline V gene. This CDR3 region has 16 residues. Trimming pared 4 bases from V and 1 base from J, leaving 16 bases between. This CDR3 reads CASSLTRSGGTDTQYF. CDR3 sequence (DNA): TGCGCCAGCAGCCTTACCAGGTCGGGGGGCACAGATACGCAGTATTTT.